Presented here are 27 T cell receptor beta chains from one specimen sequenced in a study of blood T cell repertoires in COVID-19. Produced via immunoSEQ multiplex PCR; TCRdb's table is partial and in-frame only. Here the sample spans over 200,000 clones, roughly four fifths being singletons. The material sequenced was PBMCs or T cells enriched from blood (not recorded which). These receptors originate from a man aged 55-75 years who had recovered from COVID-19.

The chain joins TRBV18 to TRBJ2-7; 7 nucleotides match TRBD1. The ends lost 4 bases at V and 10 bases at J; junction bases unmatched: 13. The germline V gene has CDR1 KGHSH and CDR2 LQKENI. The CDR3 sequence is 14 residues long. The CDR3 loop is CASSQGQASRFQYF. DNA of the CDR3: TGTGCCAGCTCACAAGGACAGGCCAGTCGGTTTCAGTACTTC.

V gene TRBV9 combines with J gene TRBJ2-5, with D unresolved. Germline V gene lookup returns CDR1 SGDLS and CDR2 YYNGEE. This CDR3 is built from 14 residues. V lost 3 bases, J lost 5 bases, and 14 bases lay in between. CDR3 region: CASSALATLETQYF. In nucleotides, the CDR3 is TGTGCCAGCAGCGCCCTGGCCACGTTGGAGACCCAGTACTTC.

As concerns this clone: This specimen includes other DNA sequences encoding the same CDR3. The chain couples TRBV19 to TRBJ1-2; 7 bases are shared with TRBD1. Per the germline V gene, CDR1 is LNHDA and CDR2 is SQIVND (reference sequence). With 4 bases clipped from V and 0 bases from J, the junction kept 2 bases outside the gene matches. This CDR3 spans 14 amino acids. DNA of the CDR3: TGTGCCAGTAGTAGACAGGGCACTAACTATGGCTACACCTTC. Amino acids: CASSRQGTNYGYTF.

This sequence joins TRBV7-2 and TRBJ2-5, with 14 bases identical to TRBD2. Per germline, CDR1 SGHTA and CDR2 FQGNSA. J lost 4 bases, V lost 3 bases, and 4 bases had no gene match. The CDR3 is made up of 16 amino acids. The CDR3 DNA follows: TGTGCCAGCAGCTTCGGGACTAGCGGGGGAGGAGAGACCCAGTACTTC. It codes for CASSFGTSGGGETQYF. Complete variable domain (other parts from reference TRBV7-2 and TRBJ2-5): GAGVSQSPSNKVTEKGKDVELRCDPISGHTALYWYRQSLGQGLEFLIYFQGNSAPDKSGLPSDRFSAERTGGSVSTLTIQRTQQEDSAVYLCASSFGTSGGGETQYFGPGTRLLVL.

CDR3: CASSQDLGGGALDTQYF. CDR3 bases: TGCGCCAGCAGCCAAGATCTGGGCGGGGGGGCCTTAGATACGCAGTATTTT. The chain is built from TRBV4-3 and TRBJ2-3; 9 nucleotides align to TRBD2. Germline CDR1 is LGHNA and CDR2 is YSLEER. CDR3 size: 17 residues. The J segment lost 5 bases and the V segment lost 0 bases, leaving 9 bases of the junction unmatched.

As to this clone: The same CDR3 is also encoded by other DNA sequences in this sample. This chain joins TRBV27 and TRBJ1-5; no definite D call. V lost 3 bases and J lost 7, with 10 bases in between. The V gene's germline CDR1 is MNHEY and CDR2 SMNVEV (reference sequence). The CDR3 runs to 13 residues. CDR3: CASSLGGKQPQHF. Here the CDR3 DNA reads TGTGCCAGCAGTTTGGGAGGGAAGCAGCCCCAGCATTTT.

This clone has only one observation. V and J are TRBV4-3 and TRBJ1-5, with 7 bases lining up with TRBD1. Germline V gene lookup returns CDR1 LGHNA and CDR2 YSLEER. The length of the CDR3 is 17 residues. Trimming at V came to 1 base and at J to 0 bases, leaving 6 bases not matched to a gene. In DNA form, the CDR3 reads TGCGCCAGCAGCCAAGGCGGGACAGCTTATAGCAATCAGCCCCAGCATTTT. This codes for CASSQGGTAYSNQPQHF.

The chain links TRBV23-1 to TRBJ1-1, with D unclear. TRBV23-1 falls under the ORF class, with uncertain function. The CDR3 consists of 16 residues. V was cut by 0 bases and J by 7 bases, with 18 bases left in between. The CDR3 DNA reads as TGCGCCAGCAGTCAATCATTCGCCCACTTGCCCAATGAAGCTTTCTTT. As protein: CASSQSFAHLPNEAFF.

The chain carries TRBV2 and TRBJ2-1; 10 positions match TRBD1. V was clipped by 7 bases and J by 5 bases; unmatched bases: 5. The V gene's germline CDR1 is SNHLY and CDR2 FYNNEI. This CDR3 has 14 amino acids. CDR3 sequence: CASTLDRGHNEQFF. The CDR3 DNA sequence: TGTGCCAGCACCCTAGACAGGGGGCACAATGAGCAGTTCTTC.

This chain uses TRBV7-3 with TRBJ2-2, with 7 bases identical to TRBD2. Germline V CDR1 and CDR2: SGHTA, FQGTGA. V lost 0 bases and J lost 6; bases outside the gene matches: 4. CDR3 length: 15 amino acids. CDR3 amino acids: CASSLTSTSPGELFF. The DNA of the CDR3 is TGTGCCAGCAGCTTAACGTCGACTAGCCCCGGGGAGCTGTTTTTT.

The rearrangement links TRBV7-9 to TRBJ2-5, with 7 bases that match TRBD1. The CDR3 length is 14 residues. The V and J ends lost 3 bases and 3 bases, in that order; junction bases with no gene match: 4. Germline assignment: CDR1 SEHNR and CDR2 FQNEAQ (reference sequence). CDR3 in DNA: TGTGCCAGCAGCTTCCCGGGACAGAAAGAGACCCAGTACTTC. It yields the protein CASSFPGQKETQYF.

The sample holds a few counts of this clone. The chain carries TRBV19 and TRBJ2-5, with a tentative D call TRBD1 (5 bases). The CDR3 sequence is 13 residues long. CDR1 is LNHDA, CDR2 SQIVND, per germline (reference sequence). V was trimmed by 3 bases and J by 5 bases, leaving 10 bases between them. In DNA, the CDR3 is TGTGCCAGTAGTATTGGGGCATTTGAGACCCAGTACTTC. This codes for CASSIGAFETQYF.

The sample holds many counts of this clone. The gene calls are TRBV19 and TRBJ2-7; 9 nucleotides align to TRBD1. Per germline, CDR1 LNHDA and CDR2 SQIVND (reference sequence). The CDR3 loop spans 17 amino acids. The V gene end was trimmed by 6 bases and the J gene end by 2 bases; junction bases not matched to a gene: 14. The CDR3 is CASSRDRAVNSPYEQYF. CDR3 nucleotides: TGTGCCAGTAGCAGGGACAGGGCGGTAAATAGCCCCTACGAGCAGTACTTC. The whole variable domain, filled in from reference TRBV19 and TRBJ2-7, reads DGGITQSPKYLFRKEGQNVTLSCEQNLNHDAMYWYRQDPGQGLRLIYYSQIVNDFQKGDIAEGYSVSREKKESFPLTVTSAQKNPTAFYLCASSRDRAVNSPYEQYFGPGTRLTVT.

V usage is TRBV11-2 and J usage is TRBJ1-2; D is undetermined. The germline CDR1 and CDR2 sequences are SGHAT and FQNNGV. The V and J ends lost 0 bases and 6 bases respectively, with 20 bases between them. The CDR3 length is 17 residues. The CDR3 nucleotides read TGTGCCAGCAGCTTAGATCGGGAGGGAGACCCTAAAGATGGCTACACCTTC. As protein: CASSLDREGDPKDGYTF.

The chain has TRBV5-1 and TRBJ2-7; D might be TRBD1 (5 bases). The length of the CDR3 is 15 residues. From germline, CDR1 is SGHRS and CDR2 YFSETQ. Between the trimmed V and J ends, which lost 2 bases and 8 bases, there was a span of 20 bases. In nucleotides, the CDR3 is TGCGCCAGCAGCTTCGCGACAGCTCTGCCTGCCCAGCAGTACTTC. Residues: CASSFATALPAQQYF.

The rearrangement uses TRBV7-2 and TRBJ1-6; 8 bases are shared with TRBD1. The CDR3 totals 16 residues. Per germline, CDR1 SGHTA and CDR2 FQGNSA. With 3 bases clipped from V and 5 bases from J, the junction kept 6 bases outside the gene matches. The CDR3 spells CASSLNSQGDNSPLHF. The CDR3 DNA follows: TGTGCCAGCAGCTTGAACTCACAGGGGGATAATTCACCCCTCCACTTT.

The V and J genes are TRBV5-6 and TRBJ1-5; TRBD1 agrees at 7 bases. Germline lookup yields CDR1 SGHDT and CDR2 YYEEEE. This CDR3 comprises 16 residues. Trimming removed 4 bases from V and 2 bases from J; junction bases left unmatched: 9. CDR3 DNA: TGTGCCAGCAGCCTGGGACAGACAGTCGGCAATCAGCCCCAGCATTTT. Translated, it gives CASSLGQTVGNQPQHF.

The chain links TRBV4-3 to TRBJ1-4; D possibly corresponds to TRBD1 (5 bases). The germline V gene has CDR1 LGHNA and CDR2 YSLEER. The V gene lost 0 bases and the J gene lost 8 bases, with 10 bases spanning the gap. The CDR3 length is 14 residues. The CDR3 protein is CASSQDVGVEKLFF. The CDR3 region has the DNA TGCGCCAGCAGCCAAGATGTAGGGGTCGAAAAACTGTTTTTT.

CDR3 nucleotides: TGTGCCAGCCGGACAGGGGATGGTGAGCAGTTCTTC. This gives the protein CASRTGDGEQFF. This rearrangement joins TRBV27 to TRBJ2-1; 9 nucleotides match TRBD1. Trimming took 8 bases from V and 9 from J; bases not matched to a gene: 5. In germline, CDR1 is MNHEY, CDR2 SMNVEV (reference sequence). This CDR3 is built from 12 residues.

This chain connects TRBV9 to TRBJ1-2; D is unclear. The germline V gene has CDR1 SGDLS and CDR2 YYNGEE. The V end lost 0 bases, the J end lost 3 bases, and 12 bases lay between the germline ends. The CDR3 consists of 15 residues. CDR3 nucleotides: TGTGCCAGCAGCGTAGACGGTTTCGGGGACTATGGCTACACCTTC. It codes for CASSVDGFGDYGYTF.

The chain is built from TRBV5-1 and TRBJ2-3; possibly TRBD1 for D (6 bases). V lost 4 bases, J lost 4 bases, and 13 bases lay in between. The CDR3 totals 14 residues. The germline V gene has CDR1 SGHRS and CDR2 YFSETQ. The CDR3 nucleotides are TGCGCCAGCAGCCCCACAGGGTCGGCAGATACGCAGTATTTT. Its protein product is CASSPTGSADTQYF.

The chain joins TRBV5-8 to TRBJ1-6; D not certain. Germline V CDR1 and CDR2: SGHTS, YDEGEE. The CDR3 consists of 12 residues. The V and J ends lost 4 bases and 7 bases respectively, with 6 bases between them. The CDR3 loop is CASSHRNSPLHF. The CDR3 DNA sequence: TGTGCCAGCAGCCACAGAAATTCACCCCTCCACTTT.

This clone was observed a handful of times. This chain uses TRBV24-1 with TRBJ2-2; TRBD1 aligns across 8 bases. After removal of 8 bases from V and 3 bases from J, the junction contained 4 bases not matched to a gene. Germline CDR1 KGHDR, CDR2 SFDVKD. The CDR3 runs 14 residues. The CDR3 nucleotides are TGTGCCACCACGGACAGGGCCCACACCGGGGAGCTGTTTTTT. This codes for CATTDRAHTGELFF.

This chain links TRBV29-1 with TRBJ2-1, with D unclear. The germline gives CDR1 SQVTM, CDR2 ANQGSEA. The CDR3 totals 13 residues. V was trimmed by 4 bases and J by 5 bases, leaving 12 bases between them. CDR3 in DNA: TGCAGCGTTGTCAGGTGGCAGAACAATGAGCAGTTCTTC. As protein: CSVVRWQNNEQFF.

This clone was picked up one time. V is TRBV10-3 and J is TRBJ1-6; no definite D call. Trimming shortened V by 0 bases and J by 0 bases, and 9 bases separated the two germline ends. Germline V gene data show CDR1 as ENHRY and CDR2 as SYGVKD. The CDR3 length is 17 residues. The CDR3 DNA sequence: TGTGCCATCAGTGAGTCGGAGGCAAGCTCCTATAATTCACCCCTCCACTTT. This translates into CAISESEASSYNSPLHF.

As for this clone: At one boundary the junction diverges from the germline segment, which might be a read error. J is TRBJ1-2 and V is TRBV6-1; D is undetermined. CDR1 is MNHNS and CDR2 is SASEGT in the germline V gene. The CDR3 consists of 13 residues. The CDR3 region is CATSEGFNYGYTF. The DNA for the CDR3 is TGTGCCACCAGTGAGGGCTTTAACTATGGCTACACCTTC.

CDR3 in amino acids: CASSLLRTRRLTEAFF. DNA of the CDR3: TGTGCCAGCAGCCTCCTCCGGACACGGCGCTTAACTGAAGCTTTCTTT. The chain joins TRBV7-2 to TRBJ1-1, with D possibly TRBD1 on 5 matching bases. CDR1 is SGHTA and CDR2 is FQGNSA in the germline V gene. The CDR3 totals 16 residues. V was cut by 5 bases and J by 5 bases, with 21 bases left in between.